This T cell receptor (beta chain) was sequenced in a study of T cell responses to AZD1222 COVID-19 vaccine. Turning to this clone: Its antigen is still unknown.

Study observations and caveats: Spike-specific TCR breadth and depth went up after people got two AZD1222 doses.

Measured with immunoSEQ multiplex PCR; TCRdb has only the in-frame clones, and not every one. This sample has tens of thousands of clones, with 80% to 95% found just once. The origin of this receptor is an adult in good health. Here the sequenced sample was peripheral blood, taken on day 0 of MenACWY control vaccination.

The CDR3 DNA sequence: TGCGCCAGCAGCTTGCGGGAGAGTGGGGGAGAGACCCAGTACTTC. This translates into CASSLRESGGETQYF. The J gene is TRBJ2-5, the V gene TRBV5-1; D is possibly TRBD2 (6 bases). CDR3 length: 15 residues. V lost 1 base, J lost 4 bases, and 14 bases lay in between. Germline V lookup: CDR1 SGHRS, CDR2 YFSETQ.